What follows describes a single T cell receptor beta chain. The antigen remains undetermined. The germline CDR1 and CDR2 sequences are SEHNR and FQNEAQ (reference sequence). This CDR3 is 15 amino acids long. Trimming cost V 5 bases and J 4 bases, with 16 bases left between them. The sample belongs to a study of cytomegalovirus exposure and HLA in healthy donors. Study background: An analysis done earlier identified 100 million to 140 million unique TCR beta sequences from roughly 190 million T cells.

General study results and limits: It was likely that a cluster of highly shared sequence variants was a sequencing artifact.

PCR amplification relied on 60 Vbeta primers (plus 13 Jbeta primers). Here immunoSEQ multiplex PCR was the method, and the copy in TCRdb shows in-frame clones only, minus some. The data hold 85,000 to 100,000 clones, with approximately 85% observed a single time. This sequence was found in a woman between 18 and 29 years old in good health and CMV-seropositive. The rearrangement uses TRBV7-9 and TRBJ2-3, with D perhaps matching TRBD1 (6 bases). Sequenced material: PBMCs. The CDR3 region is CASSSGYRDPDTQYF. DNA for the CDR3: TGTGCCAGCAGCAGCGGATACAGGGACCCAGATACGCAGTATTTT. The variable domain in full, with the rest retrieved from reference TRBV7-9 and TRBJ2-3, is DTGVSQNPRHKITKRGQNVTFRCDPISEHNRLYWYRQTLGQGPEFLTYFQNEAQLEKSRLLSDRFSAERPKGSFSTLEIQRTEQGDSAMYLCASSSGYRDPDTQYFGPGTRLTVL.